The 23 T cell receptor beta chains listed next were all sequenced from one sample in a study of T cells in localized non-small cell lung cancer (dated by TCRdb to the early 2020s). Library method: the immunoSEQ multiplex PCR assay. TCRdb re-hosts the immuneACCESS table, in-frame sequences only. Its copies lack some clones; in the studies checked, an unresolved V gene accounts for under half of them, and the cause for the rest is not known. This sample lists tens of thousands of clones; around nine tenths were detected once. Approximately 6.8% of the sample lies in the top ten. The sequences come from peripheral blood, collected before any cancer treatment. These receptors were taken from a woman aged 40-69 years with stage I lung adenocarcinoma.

CDR3 sequence: CASSSHRAVNYGYTF. CDR3 bases: TGTGCCAGCAGCAGCCACAGGGCTGTTAACTATGGCTACACCTTC. This chain joins TRBV11-3 and TRBJ1-2; the D gene is possibly TRBD1 (6 bases). This CDR3 has 15 residues. Germline assignment: CDR1 SGHNT and CDR2 YENEEA. Trimming cost V 5 bases and J 1 base, with 14 bases left between them.

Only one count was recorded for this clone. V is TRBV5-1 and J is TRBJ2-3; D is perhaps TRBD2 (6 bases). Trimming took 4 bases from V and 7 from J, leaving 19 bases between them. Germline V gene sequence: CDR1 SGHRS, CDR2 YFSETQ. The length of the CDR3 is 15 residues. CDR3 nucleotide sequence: TGCGCCAGCAGCCCCCGGGACTCACTGACGTATACGCAGTATTTT. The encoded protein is CASSPRDSLTYTQYF.

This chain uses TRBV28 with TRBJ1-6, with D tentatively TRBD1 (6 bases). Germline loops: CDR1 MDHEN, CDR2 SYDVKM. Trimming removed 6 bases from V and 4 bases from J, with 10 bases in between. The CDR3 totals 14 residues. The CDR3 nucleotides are TGTGCCAGCAGACCTCAGGGGTATAATTCACCCCTCCACTTT. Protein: CASRPQGYNSPLHF. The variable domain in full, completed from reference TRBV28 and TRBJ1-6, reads DVKVTQSSRYLVKRTGEKVFLECVQDMDHENMFWYRQDPGLGLRLIYFSYDVKMKEKGDIPEGYSVSREKKERFSLILESASTNQTSMYLCASRPQGYNSPLHFGNGTRLTVT.

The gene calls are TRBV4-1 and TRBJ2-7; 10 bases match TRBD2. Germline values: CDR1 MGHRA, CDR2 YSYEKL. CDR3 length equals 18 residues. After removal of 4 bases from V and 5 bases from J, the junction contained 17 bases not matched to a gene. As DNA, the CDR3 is TGCGCCAGCAGCCGAAGTCAGCGGGGGGGGTTAAACTGGGACGAGCAGTACTTC. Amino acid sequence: CASSRSQRGGLNWDEQYF.

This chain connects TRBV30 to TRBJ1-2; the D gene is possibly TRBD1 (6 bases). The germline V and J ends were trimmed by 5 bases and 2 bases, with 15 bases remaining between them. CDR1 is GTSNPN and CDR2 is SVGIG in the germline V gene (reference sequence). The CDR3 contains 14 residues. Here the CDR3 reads CAWDLQGQNYGYTF. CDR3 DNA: TGTGCCTGGGACTTACAGGGACAAAACTATGGCTACACCTTC.

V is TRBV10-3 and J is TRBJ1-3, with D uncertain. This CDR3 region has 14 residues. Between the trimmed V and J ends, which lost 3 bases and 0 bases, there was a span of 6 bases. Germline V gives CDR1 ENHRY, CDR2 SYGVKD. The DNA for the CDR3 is TGTGCCATCAGTGATCCGAGCTCTGGAAACACCATATATTTT. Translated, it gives CAISDPSSGNTIYF.

The CDR3 DNA reads TGTGCCAGTAGTATTAGAGGGGCCGAGCAGTACTTC. It encodes CASSIRGAEQYF. The chain carries TRBV19 and TRBJ2-7; either TRBD1 or TRBD2 may fit D (5 bases each). V was shortened by 3 bases and J by 6 bases, with 9 bases between the two germline ends. From germline, CDR1 is LNHDA and CDR2 SQIVND (reference sequence). The CDR3 consists of 12 residues. The full variable domain, completed using reference TRBV19 and TRBJ2-7, is DGGITQSPKYLFRKEGQNVTLSCEQNLNHDAMYWYRQDPGQGLRLIYYSQIVNDFQKGDIAEGYSVSREKKESFPLTVTSAQKNPTAFYLCASSIRGAEQYFGPGTRLTVT.

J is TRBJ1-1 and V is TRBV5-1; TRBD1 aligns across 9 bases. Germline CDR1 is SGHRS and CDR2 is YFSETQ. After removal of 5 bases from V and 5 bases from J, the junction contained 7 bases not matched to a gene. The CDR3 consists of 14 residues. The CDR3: CASRNTGGGTEAFF. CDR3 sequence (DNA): TGCGCCAGCAGAAACACAGGGGGCGGTACTGAAGCTTTCTTT.

CDR3 nucleotides: TGTGCCAGCAGGCTTTGGGGGACGGGTGGCTACACCTTC. Translation gives CASRLWGTGGYTF. The V call is TRBV28, the J call TRBJ1-2; weak D call: TRBD1 (5 bases). V lost 6 bases and J lost 7, with 15 bases in between. The CDR3 contains 13 residues. Per the germline V gene, CDR1 is MDHEN and CDR2 is SYDVKM.

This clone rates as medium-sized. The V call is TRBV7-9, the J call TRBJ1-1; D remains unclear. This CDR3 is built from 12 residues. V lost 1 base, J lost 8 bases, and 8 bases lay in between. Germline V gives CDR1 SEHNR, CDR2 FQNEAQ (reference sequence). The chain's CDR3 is CASSLVSEEAFF. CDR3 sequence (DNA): TGTGCCAGCAGCTTAGTTTCAGAGGAAGCTTTCTTT.

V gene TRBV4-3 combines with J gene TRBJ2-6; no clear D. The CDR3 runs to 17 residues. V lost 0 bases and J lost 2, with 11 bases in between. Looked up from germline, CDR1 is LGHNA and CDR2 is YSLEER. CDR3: CASSQDGRRPGANVLTF. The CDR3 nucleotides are TGCGCCAGCAGCCAAGACGGGCGTCGACCTGGGGCCAACGTCCTGACTTTC.

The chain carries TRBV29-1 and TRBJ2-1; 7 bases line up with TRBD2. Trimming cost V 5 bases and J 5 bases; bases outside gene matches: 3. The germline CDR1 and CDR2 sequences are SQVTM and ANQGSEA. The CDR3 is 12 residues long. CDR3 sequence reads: CSVSSGHNEQFF. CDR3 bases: TGCAGCGTTTCTAGCGGCCACAATGAGCAGTTCTTC.

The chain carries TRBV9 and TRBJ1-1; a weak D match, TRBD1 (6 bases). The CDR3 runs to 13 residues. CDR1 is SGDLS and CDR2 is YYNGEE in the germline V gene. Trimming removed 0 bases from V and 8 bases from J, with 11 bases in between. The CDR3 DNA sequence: TGTGCCAGCAGCGTAGAGAGGGGGACAGAAGCTTTCTTT. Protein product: CASSVERGTEAFF.

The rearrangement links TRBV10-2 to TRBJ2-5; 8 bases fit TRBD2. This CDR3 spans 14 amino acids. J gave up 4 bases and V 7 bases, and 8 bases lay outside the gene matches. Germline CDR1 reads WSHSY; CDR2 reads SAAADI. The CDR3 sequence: CASKLAGHGETQYF. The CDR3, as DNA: TGCGCCAGCAAGTTAGCGGGGCACGGAGAGACCCAGTACTTC.

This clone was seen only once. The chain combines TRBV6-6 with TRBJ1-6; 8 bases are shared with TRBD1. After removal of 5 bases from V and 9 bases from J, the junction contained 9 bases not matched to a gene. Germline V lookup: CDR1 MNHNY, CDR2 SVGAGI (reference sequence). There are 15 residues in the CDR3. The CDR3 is CASSVQGARSSPLHF. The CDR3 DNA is TGTGCCAGCAGTGTTCAGGGGGCTCGTTCTTCACCCCTCCACTTT.

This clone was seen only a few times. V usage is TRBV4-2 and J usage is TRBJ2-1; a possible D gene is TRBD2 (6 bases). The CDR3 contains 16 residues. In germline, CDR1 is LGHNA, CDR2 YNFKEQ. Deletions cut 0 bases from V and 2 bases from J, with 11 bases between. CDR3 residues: CASSQDRGAAYNEQFF. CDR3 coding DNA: TGTGCCAGCAGCCAAGACCGCGGGGCGGCCTACAATGAGCAGTTCTTC.

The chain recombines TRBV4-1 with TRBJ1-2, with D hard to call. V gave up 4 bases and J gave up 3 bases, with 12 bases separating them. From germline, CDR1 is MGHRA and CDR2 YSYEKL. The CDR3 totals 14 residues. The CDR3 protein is CASSPLPTYYGYTF. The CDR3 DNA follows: TGCGCCAGCAGCCCCCTACCAACGTACTATGGCTACACCTTC.

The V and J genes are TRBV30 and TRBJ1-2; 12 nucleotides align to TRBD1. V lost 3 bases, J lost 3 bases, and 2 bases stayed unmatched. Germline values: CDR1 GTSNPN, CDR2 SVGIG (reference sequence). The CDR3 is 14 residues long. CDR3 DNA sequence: TGTGCCTGGAGGGGGACAGGGGGCCACTATGGCTACACCTTC. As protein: CAWRGTGGHYGYTF.

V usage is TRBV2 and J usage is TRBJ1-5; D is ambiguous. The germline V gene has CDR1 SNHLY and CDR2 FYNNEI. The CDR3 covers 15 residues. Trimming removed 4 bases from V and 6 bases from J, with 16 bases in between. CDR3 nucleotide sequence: TGTGCCAGCAGTGGAGACATTCTGATAAGTCAGCCCCAGCATTTT. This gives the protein CASSGDILISQPQHF.

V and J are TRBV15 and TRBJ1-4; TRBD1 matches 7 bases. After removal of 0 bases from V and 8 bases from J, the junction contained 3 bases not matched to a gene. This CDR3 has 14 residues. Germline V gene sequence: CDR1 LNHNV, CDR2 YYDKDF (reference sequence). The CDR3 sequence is CATSRDRGEEKLFF. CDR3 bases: TGTGCCACCAGCAGAGACAGGGGGGAAGAAAAACTGTTTTTT.

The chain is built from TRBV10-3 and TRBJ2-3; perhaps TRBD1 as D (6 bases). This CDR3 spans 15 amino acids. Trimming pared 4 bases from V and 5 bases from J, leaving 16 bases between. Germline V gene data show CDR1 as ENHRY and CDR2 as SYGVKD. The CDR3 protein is CAISARGLDEDTQYF. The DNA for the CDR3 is TGTGCCATCAGTGCCAGGGGCTTGGATGAAGATACGCAGTATTTT.

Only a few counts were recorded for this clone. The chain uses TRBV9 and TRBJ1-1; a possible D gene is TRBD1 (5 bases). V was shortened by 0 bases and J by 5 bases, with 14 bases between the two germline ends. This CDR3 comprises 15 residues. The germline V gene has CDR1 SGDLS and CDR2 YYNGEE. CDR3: CASSVAGGKGTEAFF. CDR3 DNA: TGTGCCAGCAGCGTAGCGGGGGGTAAGGGTACTGAAGCTTTCTTT.

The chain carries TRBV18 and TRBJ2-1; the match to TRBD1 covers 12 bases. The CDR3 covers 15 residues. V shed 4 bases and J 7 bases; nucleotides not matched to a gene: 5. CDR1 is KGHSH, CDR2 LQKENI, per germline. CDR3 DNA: TGTGCCAGCTCACGCGGGACAGGGGGCTTGAATGAGCAGTTCTTC. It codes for CASSRGTGGLNEQFF.